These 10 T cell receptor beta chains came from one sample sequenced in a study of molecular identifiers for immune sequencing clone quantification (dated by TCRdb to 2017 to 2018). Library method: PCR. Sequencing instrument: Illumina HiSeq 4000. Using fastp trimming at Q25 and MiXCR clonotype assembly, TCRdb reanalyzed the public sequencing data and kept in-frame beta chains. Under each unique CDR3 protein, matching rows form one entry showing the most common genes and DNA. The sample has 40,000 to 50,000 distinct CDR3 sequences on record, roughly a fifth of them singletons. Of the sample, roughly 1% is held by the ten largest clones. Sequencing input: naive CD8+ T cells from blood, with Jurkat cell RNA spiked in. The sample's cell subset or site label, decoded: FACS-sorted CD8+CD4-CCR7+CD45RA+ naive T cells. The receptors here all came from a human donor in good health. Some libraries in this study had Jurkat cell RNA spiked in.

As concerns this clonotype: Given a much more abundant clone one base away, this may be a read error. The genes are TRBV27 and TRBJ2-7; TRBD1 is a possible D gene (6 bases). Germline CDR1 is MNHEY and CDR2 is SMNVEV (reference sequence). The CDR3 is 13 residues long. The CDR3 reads CASGFRTDYEQYF. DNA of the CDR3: TGTGCCAGCGGTTTTCGGACAGACTACGAGCAGTACTTC.

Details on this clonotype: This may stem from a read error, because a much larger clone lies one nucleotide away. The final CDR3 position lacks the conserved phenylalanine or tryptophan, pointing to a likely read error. As DNA, the CDR3 is TGCGCCAGCAGCCAGACGACTGGTTCCTACGAGCAGTACCTC. Amino acids: CASSQTTGSYEQYL. The chain joins TRBV4-3 to TRBJ2-7, with D unclear. The V gene lost 3 bases and the J gene lost 1 base, with 10 bases spanning the gap. Germline V gene lookup returns CDR1 LGHNA and CDR2 YSLEER. The CDR3 covers 14 residues.

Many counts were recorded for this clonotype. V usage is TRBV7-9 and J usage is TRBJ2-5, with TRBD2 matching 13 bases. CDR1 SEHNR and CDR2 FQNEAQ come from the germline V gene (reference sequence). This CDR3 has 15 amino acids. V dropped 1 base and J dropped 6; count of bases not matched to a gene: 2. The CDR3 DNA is TGTGCCAGCAGCTTAGGGACTAGCGGGAGTAAGACCCAGTACTTC. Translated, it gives CASSLGTSGSKTQYF.

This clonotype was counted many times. For the CDR3, the DNA is TGTGCCACCAGTGAAATAGCGGGAGAAACGGATGAGCAGTTCTTC. It yields the protein CATSEIAGETDEQFF. The chain joins TRBV24-1 to TRBJ2-1; TRBD2 agrees at 9 bases. CDR3 length equals 15 residues. Trimming took 4 bases from V and 8 from J; bases not matched to a gene: 8. Germline loops: CDR1 KGHDR, CDR2 SFDVKD.

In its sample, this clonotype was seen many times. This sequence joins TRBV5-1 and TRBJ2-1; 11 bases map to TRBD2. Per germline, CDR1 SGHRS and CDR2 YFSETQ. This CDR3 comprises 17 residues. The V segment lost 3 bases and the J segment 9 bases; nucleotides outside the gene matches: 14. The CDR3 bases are TGCGCCAGCAGCTCCCCGGAGAGGCTAGCGGGAGGATCTGAGCAGTTCTTC. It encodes CASSSPERLAGGSEQFF.

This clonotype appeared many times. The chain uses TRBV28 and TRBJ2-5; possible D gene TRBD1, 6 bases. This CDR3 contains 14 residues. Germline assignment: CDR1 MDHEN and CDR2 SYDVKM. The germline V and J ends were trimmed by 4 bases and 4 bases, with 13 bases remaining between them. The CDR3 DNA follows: TGTGCCAGCAGTTCAACAGGGCCCGGAGAGACCCAGTACTTC. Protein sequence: CASSSTGPGETQYF.

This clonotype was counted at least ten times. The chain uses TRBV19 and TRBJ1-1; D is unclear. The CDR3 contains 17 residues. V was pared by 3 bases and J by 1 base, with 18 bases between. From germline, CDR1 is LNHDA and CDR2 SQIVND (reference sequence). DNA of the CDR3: TGTGCCAGTAGTATCTCCCACCGGGAGCGGAGGAACACTGAAGCTTTCTTT. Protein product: CASSISHRERRNTEAFF.

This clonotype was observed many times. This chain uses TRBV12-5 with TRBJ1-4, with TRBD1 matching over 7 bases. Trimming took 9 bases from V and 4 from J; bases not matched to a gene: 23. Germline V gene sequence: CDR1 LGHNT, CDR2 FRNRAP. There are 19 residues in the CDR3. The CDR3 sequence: CARGPSSGGSSAVNEKLFF. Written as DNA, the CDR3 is TGTGCTAGGGGTCCTTCCTCAGGGGGTAGCAGCGCAGTTAATGAAAAACTGTTTTTT.

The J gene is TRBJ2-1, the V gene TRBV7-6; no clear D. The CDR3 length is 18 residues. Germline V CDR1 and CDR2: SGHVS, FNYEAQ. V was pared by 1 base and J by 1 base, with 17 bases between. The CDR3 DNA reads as TGTGCCAGCAGCTTAGACCCCAAGCCGGAAGGTTCCTACAATGAGCAGTTCTTC. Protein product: CASSLDPKPEGSYNEQFF.

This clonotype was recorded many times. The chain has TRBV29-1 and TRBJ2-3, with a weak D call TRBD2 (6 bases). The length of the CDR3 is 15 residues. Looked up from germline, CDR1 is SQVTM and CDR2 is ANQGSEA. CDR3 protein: CSVREPFLRTDTQYF. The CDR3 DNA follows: TGCAGTGTTCGGGAGCCCTTTTTGAGGACAGATACGCAGTATTTT.